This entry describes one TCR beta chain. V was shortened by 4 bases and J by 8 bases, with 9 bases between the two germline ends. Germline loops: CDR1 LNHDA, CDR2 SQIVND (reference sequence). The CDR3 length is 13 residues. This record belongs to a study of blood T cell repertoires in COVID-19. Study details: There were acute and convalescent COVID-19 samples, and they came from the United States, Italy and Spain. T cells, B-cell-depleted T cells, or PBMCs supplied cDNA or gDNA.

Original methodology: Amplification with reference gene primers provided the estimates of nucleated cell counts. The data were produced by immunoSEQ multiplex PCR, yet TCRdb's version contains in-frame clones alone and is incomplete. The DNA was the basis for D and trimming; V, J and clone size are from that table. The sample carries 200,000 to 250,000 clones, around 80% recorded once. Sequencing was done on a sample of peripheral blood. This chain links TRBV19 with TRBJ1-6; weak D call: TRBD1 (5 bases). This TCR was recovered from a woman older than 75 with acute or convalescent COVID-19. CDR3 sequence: CASSSVRDSPLHF. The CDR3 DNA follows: TGTGCCAGTAGTAGTGTCAGGGATTCACCCCTCCACTTT.